These 2 T cell receptor beta chains came from one sample sequenced in a study of CD4 and CD8 cells across lung adenocarcinoma regions. TCRdb called the PCR reads again in MiXCR, with one record for every CDR3 protein. The table has nearly 4,000 distinct CDR3 sequences, roughly half seen once. The sample taken for sequencing was CD4+ T cells from the margin of a lung tumor. These receptors came from a female donor with lung adenocarcinoma. The CD4 and CD8 labels of this study may be unreliable.

This chain joins TRBV6-1 and TRBJ2-1, with D possibly TRBD2 on 6 matching bases. V shed 6 bases and J shed 2 bases, with 14 bases lying between them. The CDR3 has 15 amino acids. Germline V gives CDR1 MNHNS, CDR2 SASEGT. For the CDR3, the DNA is TGTGCCAGCAGCACCCTAGCGTATACCTACAATGAGCAGTTCTTC. It translates to CASSTLAYTYNEQFF.

Judged by abundance, this clonotype is medium-sized (0.01 to 0.1%). This may arise from a read error, as a much more abundant clone is one base away. This chain links TRBV6-1 with TRBJ2-1, with TRBD2 identical over 9 bases. The last part of the DNA fits TRBJ2-7 better; the J call may be wrong. This CDR3 is built from 13 residues. The germline V gene has CDR1 MNHNS and CDR2 SASEGT. CDR3 in DNA: TGTGCCAGCAGAACGGGGACTAGCAAGGAGCAGTACTTC. Its translation is CASRTGTSKEQYF.